This is a list of T cell receptor beta chains from one sample in a study of cytomegalovirus exposure and HLA in healthy donors. Measured with immunoSEQ multiplex PCR; TCRdb has only the in-frame clones, and not every one. This repertoire shows 110,000 to 150,000 clones, approximately 9% found once; its top ten account for over 1.5%. Sequences were obtained from PBMCs. The receptors were gathered from a male donor in good health and CMV-seronegative. Each CDR3 is given with its conserved first and last residue. A D gene is named only where the DNA matches it firmly. For some rows the clone size is stated as once, few or many, or as a class when expanded; others skip it.

.	TRBV7-9	TRBD1	TRBJ1-1	CASSPQGITDTEAFF	TGTGCCAGCAGCCCACAGGGGATTACGGACACTGAAGCTTTCTTT
once	TRBV28	TRBD2	TRBJ2-7	CASSYVGGGVYEQYF	TGTGCCAGCAGCTACGTCGGGGGGGGCGTCTACGAGCAGTACTTC
few	TRBV28	TRBD1	TRBJ2-7	CASVRGQGAYEQYF	TGTGCCAGCGTCCGGGGTCAGGGGGCCTACGAGCAGTACTTC
.	TRBV25-1	.	TRBJ1-3	CASRESSGNTIYF	TGTGCCAGCAGAGAGAGCTCTGGAAACACCATATATTTT
few	TRBV7-3	.	TRBJ1-2	CASSLTEGQDGYTF	TGTGCCAGCAGCTTAACGGAGGGGCAGGATGGCTACACCTTC
few	TRBV5-6	TRBD1	TRBJ1-2	CASNQTGNGYTF	TGTGCCAGCAATCAGACAGGGAATGGCTACACCTTC
few	TRBV7-2	TRBD1	TRBJ1-5	CASSQDRGSNQPQHF	TGTGCCAGCAGCCAAGACAGGGGGAGCAATCAGCCCCAGCATTTT
.	TRBV27	TRBD1	TRBJ1-6	CASSLEDRGGNSPLHF	TGTGCCAGCAGTTTAGAGGACAGGGGAGGTAATTCACCCCTCCACTTT
.	TRBV10-2	TRBD2	TRBJ2-7	CASQRTSGSSYEQYF	TGCGCCAGCCAGAGGACTAGCGGGAGCTCCTACGAGCAGTACTTC
few	TRBV6-5	.	TRBJ1-1	CASSYARGGDTEAFF	TGTGCCAGCAGTTACGCGAGGGGGGGGGACACTGAAGCTTTCTTT
few	TRBV19	.	TRBJ1-2	CASSGRLGGYTF	TGTGCCAGTAGTGGGAGACTGGGGGGCTACACCTTC
few	TRBV6-5	TRBD1	TRBJ1-6	CASSKYGTGGSPLHF	TGTGCCAGCAGTAAATACGGGACAGGGGGTTCACCCCTCCACTTT
few	TRBV4-3	.	TRBJ2-6	CASSRNFGQFSGANVLTF	TGCGCCAGCAGCCGAAACTTTGGACAATTCTCTGGGGCCAACGTCCTGACTTTC
.	TRBV2	TRBD1	TRBJ2-7	CASIDRAYEQYF	TGTGCCAGCATCGACAGGGCCTACGAGCAGTACTTC
few	TRBV11-2	.	TRBJ2-7	CASSLDGAASRLYEQYF	TGTGCCAGCAGCTTAGATGGAGCGGCATCGAGATTATACGAGCAGTACTTC
few	TRBV19	.	TRBJ2-7	CASSIALGGDDEQYF	TGTGCCAGTAGTATAGCTCTGGGGGGTGATGATGAGCAGTACTTC
few	TRBV28	.	TRBJ2-3	CASSTQGEGTDTQYF	TGTGCCAGCAGCACCCAGGGCGAAGGGACAGATACGCAGTATTTT
.	TRBV7-9	.	TRBJ1-4	CASSLNKNEKLFF	TGTGCCAGCAGCTTAAACAAGAATGAAAAACTGTTTTTT
few	TRBV6-1	.	TRBJ1-2	CASSEEYGYGYTF	TGTGCCAGCAGTGAAGAGTACGGGTATGGCTACACCTTC
few	TRBV7-9	TRBD1	TRBJ2-1	CASSLAGTGGYNEQFF	TGTGCCAGCAGCTTGGCCGGGACAGGGGGTTACAATGAGCAGTTCTTC
.	TRBV4-1	.	TRBJ2-7	CASSPRNRDEQYF	TGCGCCAGCAGCCCCAGGAACAGGGACGAGCAGTACTTC
few	TRBV6-5	TRBD1	TRBJ2-3	CASSFRTGFSTDTQYF	TGTGCCAGCAGTTTCAGGACAGGATTCAGCACAGATACGCAGTATTTT
.	TRBV5-1	TRBD1	TRBJ2-5	CASSLSGTGEETQYF	TGCGCCAGCAGCTTGTCCGGGACAGGGGAAGAGACCCAGTACTTC
.	TRBV19	.	TRBJ1-5	CASSIFVLLGGGNQPQHF	TGTGCCAGTAGTATTTTTGTCCTCCTCGGGGGGGGAAATCAGCCCCAGCATTTT
.	TRBV7-3	.	TRBJ2-2	CASSLETGELFF	TGTGCCAGCAGCTTAGAGACCGGGGAGCTGTTTTTT
.	TRBV7-9	.	TRBJ2-7	CASSLALGGEQYF	TGTGCCAGCAGCTTAGCGCTAGGAGGGGAGCAGTACTTC
.	TRBV7-6	TRBD1	TRBJ2-7	CASSLVGTGRYEQYF	TGTGCCAGCAGCTTAGTAGGGACAGGCCGCTACGAGCAGTACTTC
few	TRBV5-3	.	TRBJ2-7	CARTNFRYEQYF	TGTGCCAGAACCAACTTCCGGTACGAGCAGTACTTC
.	TRBV30	TRBD2	TRBJ2-3	CAWSGGRGEDTQYF	TGTGCCTGGAGTGGGGGGAGGGGTGAAGATACGCAGTATTTT
few	TRBV10-3	.	TRBJ2-7	CASNPAGRPSSYEQYF	TGTGCCTCGAATCCCGCGGGGCGGCCGAGCTCCTACGAGCAGTACTTC
few	TRBV5-4	.	TRBJ1-1	CASSFIGTNTEAFF	TGTGCCAGCAGCTTCATTGGCACGAACACTGAAGCTTTCTTT
.	TRBV11-2	TRBD1	TRBJ2-1	CASSPPRSGGGNEQFF	TGTGCCAGCAGCCCCCCTCGGTCAGGGGGCGGGAATGAGCAGTTCTTC
few	TRBV7-5	.	TRBJ1-2	CVPLGRRSVPPWGYTF	TGTGTCCCTTTGGGCAGAAGGTCCGTACCCCCCTGGGGCTACACCTTC
few	TRBV20-1	.	TRBJ2-1	CSAVAFREQFF	TGCAGTGCGGTAGCGTTTCGGGAGCAGTTCTTC
few	TRBV30	TRBD1	TRBJ2-7	CAERTGYEQYF	TGTGCCGAACGGACAGGCTACGAGCAGTACTTC
few	TRBV5-1	TRBD1	TRBJ2-7	CASSFGTGNYEQYF	TGCGCCAGCAGCTTCGGGACAGGTAACTACGAGCAGTACTTC
.	TRBV7-2	.	TRBJ2-7	CASSQQGPLAGVSF	TGTGCCAGCAGCCAACAGGGGCCCCTAGCGGGTGTATCCTTC
.	TRBV14	.	TRBJ2-7	CASSQYSYEQYF	TGTGCCAGCAGCCAGTACTCCTACGAGCAGTACTTC
few	TRBV7-2	TRBD1	TRBJ1-4	CASRTGNEKLFF	TGTGCCAGCCGGACAGGGAATGAAAAACTGTTTTTT
.	TRBV7-9	TRBD2	TRBJ2-7	CASSLALAGVGYEQYF	TGTGCCAGCAGCTTGGCACTAGCGGGAGTTGGATACGAGCAGTACTTC
few	TRBV18	TRBD1	TRBJ2-1	CASSPGTVNEQFF	TGTGCCAGCTCCCCAGGGACAGTCAATGAGCAGTTCTTC
few	TRBV5-6	.	TRBJ1-1	CASRPGQRMNTEAFF	TGTGCCAGCAGGCCCGGACAGAGAATGAACACTGAAGCTTTCTTT
few	TRBV14	.	TRBJ2-7	CASSQETAGRTQYF	TGTGCCAGCAGCCAAGAGACAGCGGGTAGGACTCAGTACTTC